The 14 T cell receptor beta chains in this list originate from one sample, sequenced in a study of neoadjuvant anti-PD-1 for oral cavity cancer. Time point defined: after neoadjuvant nivolumab, at surgical resection. Some clones are missing from TCRdb's copy, which holds only in-frame ones; the method was immunoSEQ multiplex PCR. The repertoire holds 7,000 to 9,500 clones, with 65% to 80% as singletons. The sequencing here drew on PBMCs, taken after nivolumab (anti-PD-1) treatment. Every receptor here comes from a person aged 35-79 years with oral cavity squamous cell carcinoma.

This clone was detected a few times. This rearrangement joins TRBV7-3 to TRBJ1-1; TRBD1 is a possible D gene (6 bases). CDR1 SGHTA and CDR2 FQGTGA come from the germline V gene. The CDR3 loop spans 14 amino acids. Trimming took 0 bases from V and 1 from J, leaving 6 bases between them. The CDR3 sequence is CASSLTTGNTEAFF. CDR3 DNA: TGTGCCAGCAGCTTAACGACAGGGAACACTGAAGCTTTCTTT.

The chain joins TRBV7-9 to TRBJ2-3, with unresolved D. The ends were cut back, 3 bases at V and 6 bases at J, with 16 bases in the middle. In germline, CDR1 is SEHNR, CDR2 FQNEAQ (reference sequence). The CDR3 sequence is 15 residues long. The chain's CDR3 is CASSFSLGSLDTQYF. DNA of the CDR3: TGTGCCAGCAGCTTTTCGCTTGGGTCTCTGGATACGCAGTATTTT.

V gene TRBV5-8 combines with J gene TRBJ1-1; D call uncertain. CDR3 length equals 16 residues. With 3 bases removed from V and 2 bases from J, the gap between germline ends came to 17 bases. In germline, CDR1 is SGHTS, CDR2 YDEGEE. Written as DNA, the CDR3 is TGTGCCAGCAGCTCCGGACTTCTCCAAACAAACACTGAAGCTTTCTTT. Translated: CASSSGLLQTNTEAFF.

This rearrangement joins TRBV6-6 to TRBJ2-3; D is unclear. CDR3 length equals 16 residues. Between the trimmed V and J ends, which lost 2 bases and 2 bases, there was a span of 14 bases. Germline values: CDR1 MNHNY, CDR2 SVGAGI (reference sequence). In DNA, the CDR3 is TGTGCCAGCAGTTACGCTCGTGTGGGATCCACAGATACGCAGTATTTT. Amino acid sequence: CASSYARVGSTDTQYF.

The rearrangement uses TRBV15 and TRBJ2-7; TRBD1 agrees at 7 bases. Germline CDR1 reads LNHNV; CDR2 reads YYDKDF (reference sequence). After removal of 8 bases from V and 2 bases from J, the junction contained 6 bases not matched to a gene. There are 13 residues in the CDR3. The CDR3 is CATGRDSTYEQYF. The CDR3 DNA reads as TGTGCCACCGGAAGGGACAGCACCTACGAGCAGTACTTC.

The V call is TRBV5-1, the J call TRBJ1-1; 8 bases match TRBD1. Germline lookup yields CDR1 SGHRS and CDR2 YFSETQ. V lost 2 bases to trimming and J lost 5 bases; unmatched junction nucleotides: 8. This CDR3 spans 15 amino acids. Here the CDR3 DNA reads TGCGCCAGCAGCTTTCTACCAGGGGGCGATACTGAAGCTTTCTTT. Its protein is CASSFLPGGDTEAFF.

The CDR3 region has the DNA TGTGCCAGCAGTTACCCGGAGGACGGCTCTGAAAAACTGTTTTTT. Protein product: CASSYPEDGSEKLFF. The V gene is TRBV6-6, the J gene TRBJ1-4, with no clear D. V lost 2 bases, J lost 7 bases, and 14 bases lay in between. Germline-derived CDR1 and CDR2 are MNHNY and SVGAGI (reference sequence). The CDR3 is made up of 15 amino acids.

This chain connects TRBV5-1 to TRBJ2-3; 11 bases are shared with TRBD2. The junction had 5 bases not matched to a gene; V was cut back by 7 bases and J by 1 base. Germline loops: CDR1 SGHRS, CDR2 YFSETQ. CDR3 size: 15 residues. The CDR3: CASLAGGLGTDTQYF. CDR3 bases: TGCGCCAGCTTAGCGGGGGGGCTGGGCACAGATACGCAGTATTTT.

This clone was seen only once. This sequence joins TRBV5-1 and TRBJ1-6; 7 bases line up with TRBD1. Germline values: CDR1 SGHRS, CDR2 YFSETQ. V dropped 2 bases and J dropped 10; count of bases not matched to a gene: 15. The CDR3 length is 17 residues. The CDR3: CASSFSERQGIRSPLHF. The CDR3 region has the DNA TGCGCCAGCAGCTTTTCCGAGAGACAGGGTATTCGATCACCCCTCCACTTT.

V and J are TRBV6-6 and TRBJ2-7; possible D gene TRBD1, 5 bases. The CDR3 covers 13 residues. V shed 2 bases and J shed 7 bases, with 12 bases lying between them. Germline CDR1 and CDR2: MNHNY and SVGAGI (reference sequence). CDR3 coding DNA: TGTGCCAGCAGTTACGGTAGGGGCGGAGAGCAGTACTTC. It yields the protein CASSYGRGGEQYF.

This clone was seen more than once but under ten times. The chain combines TRBV9 with TRBJ1-2, with 9 bases fitting TRBD1. This CDR3 region has 14 residues. With V trimmed by 0 bases and J by 7 bases, 4 bases remained unmatched. CDR1 is SGDLS, CDR2 YYNGEE, per germline. CDR3 amino acids: CASSVATGGTGYTF. In nucleotides, the CDR3 is TGTGCCAGCAGCGTAGCCACAGGGGGCACTGGCTACACCTTC.

DNA for the CDR3: TGCGCCAGCAGCCAAGATCGAACCAGGGCCTACGAGCAGTACTTC. Translated, it gives CASSQDRTRAYEQYF. The chain uses TRBV4-1 and TRBJ2-7; a possible D gene is TRBD1 (5 bases). This CDR3 contains 15 residues. Trimming cost V 0 bases and J 2 bases, with 11 bases left between them. In germline, CDR1 is MGHRA, CDR2 YSYEKL.

This rearrangement joins TRBV6-4 to TRBJ2-6; possible D gene TRBD2, 5 bases. From germline, CDR1 is MRHNA and CDR2 SNTAGT. V was trimmed by 6 bases and J by 0 bases, leaving 12 bases between them. This CDR3 region has 16 residues. The CDR3 sequence is CASSPDGDSGANVLTF. CDR3 coding DNA: TGTGCCAGCAGCCCCGACGGGGACTCTGGGGCCAACGTCCTGACTTTC.

This sequence joins TRBV28 and TRBJ2-7; D not certain. V lost 6 bases to trimming and J lost 3 bases, with 15 bases between them. CDR1 MDHEN and CDR2 SYDVKM come from the germline V gene. The CDR3 totals 14 residues. The CDR3 bases are TGTGCCAGCAGCCCTCCTGACTCCAGCTACGAGCAGTACTTC. This translates into CASSPPDSSYEQYF.